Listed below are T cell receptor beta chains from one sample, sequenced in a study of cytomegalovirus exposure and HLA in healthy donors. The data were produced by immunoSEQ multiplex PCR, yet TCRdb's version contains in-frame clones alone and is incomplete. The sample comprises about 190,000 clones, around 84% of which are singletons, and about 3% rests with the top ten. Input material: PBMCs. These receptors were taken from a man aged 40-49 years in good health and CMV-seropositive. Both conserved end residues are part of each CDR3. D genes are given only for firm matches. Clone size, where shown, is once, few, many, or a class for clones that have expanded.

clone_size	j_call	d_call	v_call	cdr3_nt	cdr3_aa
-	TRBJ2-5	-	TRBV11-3	TGTGCCAGCAGCCAGGGGGGATCTCAAGAGACCCAGTACTTC	CASSQGGSQETQYF
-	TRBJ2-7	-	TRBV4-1	TGCGCCAGCAGCCTGGGACTGGCGGCCTCTGGTGAGCAGTACTTC	CASSLGLAASGEQYF
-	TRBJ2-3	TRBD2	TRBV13	TGTGCCAGCAGCCCGCGGGAGGCCCGGGGAGATACGCAGTATTTT	CASSPREARGDTQYF
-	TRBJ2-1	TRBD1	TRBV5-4	TGTGCCAGCAGCTTAGATGGCCAGGGGGCCCGTGAGCAGTTCTTC	CASSLDGQGAREQFF
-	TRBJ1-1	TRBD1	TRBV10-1	TGCGCCAGCAGTGACCAAACACAGGGGGAGAGTACTGAAGCTTTCTTT	CASSDQTQGESTEAFF
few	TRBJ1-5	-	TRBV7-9	TGTGCCAGCACTACCCCCCTAGGCAGGGGTGAGGATCCCCAGCATTTT	CASTTPLGRGEDPQHF
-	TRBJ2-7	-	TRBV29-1	TGCAGCTTCTCTAGGCCGGGAATCTACGAGCAGTACTTC	CSFSRPGIYEQYF
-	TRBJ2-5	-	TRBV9	TGTGCCAGCAGCCTGTGGGGCCAAGGAAAAGAGACCCAGTACTTC	CASSLWGQGKETQYF
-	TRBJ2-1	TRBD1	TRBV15	TGTGCCACCAGGACAGGGTCTTACAATGAGCAGTTCTTC	CATRTGSYNEQFF
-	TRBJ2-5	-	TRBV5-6	TGTGCCAGCAGCCCTACCGGGACACCGTACCGGACCCAGTACTTC	CASSPTGTPYRTQYF
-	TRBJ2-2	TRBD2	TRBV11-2	TGTGCCAGCAGCAAGGGACTAGCGGGAACCAACACCGGGGAGCTGTTTTTT	CASSKGLAGTNTGELFF
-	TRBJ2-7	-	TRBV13	TGTGCCAGCAGTTTCACCAGGGCACACGAGCAGTACTTC	CASSFTRAHEQYF
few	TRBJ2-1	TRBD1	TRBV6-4	TGTGCCAGCAGTTCGGGACAGGGGGCTAATGAGCAGTTCTTC	CASSSGQGANEQFF
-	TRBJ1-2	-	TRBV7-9	TGTGCCAGCAGCCCGTCGGGTCCGTATGGCTACACCTTC	CASSPSGPYGYTF
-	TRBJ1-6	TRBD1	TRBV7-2	TGTGCCAGCAGCTTACGGGACAGGGGGTTTAATTCACCCCTCCACTTT	CASSLRDRGFNSPLHF
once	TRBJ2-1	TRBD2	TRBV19	TGTGCCAGTAGTATAAGGACTAGCGCCTGGGAGCAGTTCTTC	CASSIRTSAWEQFF
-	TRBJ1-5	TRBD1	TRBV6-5	TGTGCCAGCAGCATCCGACAGGGCGGACAGCCCCAGCATTTT	CASSIRQGGQPQHF
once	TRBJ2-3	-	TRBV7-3	TGTGCCAGCACCTCCCGTCGGGGGGATACGCAGTATTTT	CASTSRRGDTQYF
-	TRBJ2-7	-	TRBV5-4	TGTGCCAGCAGCCCCTTTTCCCTCTCAGGGGACTCCTACGAGCAGTACTTC	CASSPFSLSGDSYEQYF
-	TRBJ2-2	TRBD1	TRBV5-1	TGCGCCAGCAGCCCTGGGGACAGGGGGAACACCGGGGAGCTGTTTTTT	CASSPGDRGNTGELFF
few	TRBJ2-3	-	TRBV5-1	TGCGCCAGCAGCTTGGAAGCTCCTGGCACAGATACGCAGTATTTT	CASSLEAPGTDTQYF
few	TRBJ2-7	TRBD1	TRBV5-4	TGTGCCAGCAGCTTGCGGGGGACAGGGGGCCCCGGCGAGCAGTACTTC	CASSLRGTGGPGEQYF
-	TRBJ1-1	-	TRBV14	TGTGCCAGCAGCCTAGGACAGGAAGCTTTCTTT	CASSLGQEAFF
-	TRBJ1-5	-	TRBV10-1	TGCGCCAGCAGCCCCGTTAGCAATCAGCCCCAGCATTTT	CASSPVSNQPQHF
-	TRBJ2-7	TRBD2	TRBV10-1	TGCGCCAGCAGTGTACGGGAGGGCCTCCACGAGCAGTACTTC	CASSVREGLHEQYF
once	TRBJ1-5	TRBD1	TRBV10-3	TGTGCCATCAGTGAGACCGGACAGGGGGGACCGGGGAGCAATCAGCCCCAGCATTTT	CAISETGQGGPGSNQPQHF